This is a list of T cell receptor beta chains from one sample in a study of early T cells in non-severe SARS-CoV-2 infection. TCRdb itself ran the 5' RACE reads through MiXCR, one entry per CDR3 protein. Among about 39,000 distinct CDR3 sequences listed, around 5.8% were seen once. Here the sequenced sample was whole blood, taken at baseline. Receptors were obtained from an adult who was a healthcare worker with PCR-confirmed SARS-CoV-2 infection or an uninfected control (not recorded which). Each CDR3 is given with its conserved first and last residue. Each record gives: V gene, CDR3 length, clone size, D gene, J gene, CDR3 protein, CDR3 DNA. A D gene is named only where the DNA matches it firmly. Clone size is not always given. Where it is, it says once, few, many or a class for expanded clones.

>TRBV4-1|14|once|TRBD1|TRBJ1-1
CASRTGGLGPEAFF
TGCGCCAGCAGGACAGGGGGACTAGGGCCTGAAGCTTTCTTT
>TRBV7-2|15|many|.|TRBJ2-2
CASSYRGLNTGELFF
TGTGCCAGCAGCTACCGCGGGCTTAACACCGGGGAGCTGTTTTTT
>TRBV27|15|few|.|TRBJ1-2
CASRGSTGQGSGYTF
TGTGCCAGCAGGGGCTCCACAGGGCAGGGTAGTGGCTACACCTTC
>TRBV6-6|19|many|.|TRBJ2-1
CASSYWEIGQGLSYNEQFF
TGTGCCAGCAGTTACTGGGAAATTGGACAAGGACTCTCCTACAATGAGCAGTTCTTC
>TRBV29-1|14|many|TRBD1|TRBJ2-7
CSVVGQGATYEQYF
TGCAGCGTTGTGGGACAGGGGGCGACCTACGAGCAGTACTTC
>TRBV2|15|many|.|TRBJ2-1
CASRKQASSYNEQFF
TGTGCCAGCAGAAAACAGGCTAGCTCCTACAATGAGCAGTTCTTC
>TRBV5-5|15|many|TRBD1|TRBJ1-5
CASSFRGQNNQPQHF
TGTGCCAGCAGCTTCCGGGGACAGAATAATCAGCCCCAGCATTTT
>TRBV7-9|16|many|.|TRBJ2-1
CASNQGGGSSDNEQFF
TGTGCCAGCAACCAGGGGGGCGGGAGTTCAGACAATGAGCAGTTCTTC
>TRBV21-1|18|many|.|TRBJ2-3
CASSKSSPAAASTDTQYF
TGTGCCAGCAGCAAAAGTTCACCCGCAGCGGCGAGCACAGATACGCAGTATTTT
>TRBV3-1|12|few|.|TRBJ1-5
CASSPIDQPQHF
TGTGCCAGCAGCCCCATCGATCAGCCCCAGCATTTT
>TRBV6-1|16|many|TRBD1|TRBJ1-5
CASTRDRANGNQPQHF
TGTGCCAGCACCCGGGACAGGGCAAATGGCAATCAGCCCCAGCATTTT
>TRBV6-6|13|many|.|TRBJ2-6
CAGAASGANVLTF
TGTGCCGGAGCGGCCTCTGGGGCCAACGTCCTGACTTTC
>TRBV6-2/TRBV6-3|16|many|.|TRBJ1-2
CASSYSGLKANYGYTF
TGTGCCAGCAGTTACTCCGGGCTCAAAGCTAACTATGGCTACACCTTC
>TRBV20-1|14|many|.|TRBJ2-2
CSARDSGTTGELFF
TGCAGTGCTCGCGACAGTGGTACCACCGGGGAGCTGTTTTTT
>TRBV5-1|15|many|TRBD2|TRBJ2-2
CATRKRGRSTGELFF
TGCGCCACCCGCAAACGCGGGAGATCCACCGGGGAGCTGTTTTTT
>TRBV5-4|12|.|.|TRBJ1-2
CASSSGPSSYTF
TGTGCCAGCAGCTCAGGGCCGAGCAGCTACACCTTC
>TRBV4-1|17|.|.|TRBJ2-1
CASSQEGGASSYNEQFF
TGCGCCAGCAGCCAAGAAGGCGGGGCGAGCTCCTACAATGAGCAGTTCTTC
>TRBV20-1|14|.|TRBD1|TRBJ2-7
CSARTGGNLYEQYF
TGCAGTGCGCGGACAGGGGGGAACCTATACGAGCAGTACTTC
>TRBV7-7|17|many|.|TRBJ1-2
CATTPFAGGANSYGYTF
TGTGCCACCACCCCCTTCGCCGGAGGGGCGAACTCCTATGGCTACACCTTC
>TRBV18|14|few|.|TRBJ2-1
CASSPSHLTSEQFF
TGTGCCAGCTCACCGAGCCACCTGACTAGTGAGCAGTTCTTC
>TRBV5-5|16|many|.|TRBJ1-1
CASSLLAGDMNTEAFF
TGTGCCAGCAGCTTGTTGGCAGGGGACATGAACACTGAAGCTTTCTTT
>TRBV5-5|15|many|.|TRBJ2-1
CASSGQPSSYNEQFF
TGTGCCAGCAGTGGACAGCCGAGCTCCTACAATGAGCAGTTCTTC
>TRBV7-2|15|many|.|TRBJ2-3
CASSLGYSLTDTQYF
TGTGCCAGCAGCTTAGGGTACAGTCTCACAGATACGCAGTATTTT
>TRBV7-8|15|many|TRBD1|TRBJ2-1
CASSSGTGSYNEQFF
TGTGCCAGCAGCTCGGGGACAGGGTCCTACAATGAGCAGTTCTTC
>TRBV10-3|14|.|TRBD2|TRBJ2-3
CAIRLGGGTDTQYF
TGTGCCATTAGGCTGGGGGGGGGCACAGATACGCAGTATTTT
>TRBV12-3/TRBV12-4|15|many|.|TRBJ1-5
CASSASERGWQPQHF
TGTGCCAGCAGTGCCTCGGAGCGAGGCTGGCAGCCCCAGCATTTT
>TRBV20-1|14|many|.|TRBJ2-3
CSAPIAAFGTTQYF
TGCAGTGCCCCGATAGCGGCCTTCGGCACTACGCAGTATTTT
>TRBV28|10|.|.|TRBJ2-7
CANSLNEQYF
TGTGCCAACAGTTTGAACGAGCAGTACTTC